This entry is about one T cell receptor (beta chain). Its target is unknown. Looked up from germline, CDR1 is WSHSY and CDR2 is SAAADI. The CDR3 consists of 16 residues. Trimming pared 5 bases from V and 4 bases from J, leaving 19 bases between. These data are taken from a study of identical twins. From the 5' RACE reads, TCRdb called clonotypes with MiXCR, one entry per CDR3 protein. The sample contains around 490,000 distinct CDR3 sequences, 13% to 15% of which appear only once. Findings and limits, study-wide: Within beta out-of-frame sequences, the excess sharing observed between twins was weaker.

The sample also formed part of further work on yellow fever vaccine responses in identical twins.

This receptor was obtained from a woman between 18 and 29 years old in good health. This chain joins TRBV10-2 and TRBJ2-3; D perhaps matches TRBD2 (6 bases). Sequenced sample: CD4+ T cells sorted from blood. CDR3 region: CASSYWRDVVADTQYF. CDR3 nucleotide sequence: TGCGCCAGCAGTTATTGGCGGGATGTCGTCGCAGATACGCAGTATTTT.